The 10 T cell receptor beta chains reported below all come from one sample, sequenced in a study of breast tumors, draining lymph nodes, adjacent tissues. One entry per CDR3 protein, called by TCRdb with MiXCR from the multiplex PCR reads. The repertoire holds some 120,000 distinct CDR3 sequences, with just under 20% as singletons. Axillary draining lymph nodes of breast cancer patients supplied the node samples. The specimen sequenced was axillary lymph node tissue. The receptors here all came from a female donor with breast cancer. Some clones in this sample may be carry-over from other donors' samples.

In its sample, this clonotype was seen many times. This chain joins TRBV20-1 and TRBJ1-2, with D unresolved. V lost 3 bases to trimming and J lost 6 bases, with 5 bases between them. The CDR3 loop spans 10 amino acids. The germline CDR1 and CDR2 sequences are DFQATT and SNEGSKA (reference sequence). The CDR3, as DNA: TGCAGTGCTAGTTTCGATGGCTACACCTTC. Its protein is CSASFDGYTF.

This clonotype has just a few counts. This chain joins TRBV3-1 and TRBJ2-3; D is undetermined. V was shortened by 0 bases and J by 3 bases, with 16 bases between the two germline ends. The germline V gene encodes CDR1 LGHDT and CDR2 YNNKEL (reference sequence). The CDR3 loop spans 17 amino acids. The CDR3 here is CASSQEGAGVSTDTQYF. CDR3 coding DNA: TGTGCCAGCAGCCAAGAGGGCGCTGGCGTTTCGACAGATACGCAGTATTTT.

This clonotype was counted ten times or more. The J gene is TRBJ2-7, the V gene TRBV7-6, with TRBD2 matching 11 bases. Germline lookup yields CDR1 SGHVS and CDR2 FNYEAQ. J gave up 2 bases and V 7 bases, and 7 bases lay outside the gene matches. The CDR3 loop spans 15 amino acids. CDR3 DNA sequence: TGTGCCAGCACCCAGACTAGCGGGATTGCCTACGAGCAGTACTTC. This gives the protein CASTQTSGIAYEQYF.

The V gene is TRBV7-9, the J gene TRBJ2-1; 9 bases are shared with TRBD2. The CDR3 totals 20 residues. The V and J ends lost 4 bases and 2 bases, in that order; junction bases with no gene match: 18. CDR1 and CDR2 (germline): SEHNR, FQNEAQ (reference sequence). In DNA form, the CDR3 reads TGTGCCAGCAGCTCCAGGGGGAACGGCTTAGCGGGAGAAGCCTACAATGAGCAGTTCTTC. It translates to CASSSRGNGLAGEAYNEQFF.

Many counts were recorded for this clonotype. The chain has TRBV7-9 and TRBJ1-6, with TRBD1 as a possible D gene (5 bases). V gave up 7 bases and J gave up 10 bases, with 14 bases separating them. The CDR3 totals 13 residues. CDR1 SEHNR and CDR2 FQNEAQ come from the germline V gene (reference sequence). This CDR3 is CASTQLRDSPLHF. As DNA, the CDR3 is TGTGCCAGCACCCAACTCAGGGACTCACCCCTCCACTTT. The full variable domain, its missing parts supplied by reference TRBV7-9 and TRBJ1-6, is DTGVSQNPRHKITKRGQNVTFRCDPISEHNRLYWYRQTLGQGPEFLTYFQNEAQLEKSRLLSDRFSAERPKGSFSTLEIQRTEQGDSAMYLCASTQLRDSPLHFGNGTRLTVT.

This clonotype was observed at least ten times. The chain carries TRBV5-1 and TRBJ2-1; a possible D gene is TRBD1 (6 bases). From germline, CDR1 is SGHRS and CDR2 YFSETQ. This CDR3 spans 15 amino acids. Trimming took off 6 bases at V and 5 bases at J, with 18 bases between the two ends. CDR3 residues: CASTNRAGANNEQFF. Here the CDR3 DNA reads TGCGCCAGCACTAACCGCGCAGGGGCTAACAATGAGCAGTTCTTC.

In its sample, this clonotype was seen many times. The chain uses TRBV5-8 and TRBJ2-7; D gene uncertain. Trimming stripped 2 bases from V and 4 bases from J, with 7 bases between. The CDR3 length is 12 residues. Germline V gene lookup returns CDR1 SGHTS and CDR2 YDEGEE. The CDR3 coding sequence is TGTGCCAGCAGCTTTGCCCGGTACGAGCAGTACTTC. It is translated as CASSFARYEQYF.

This clonotype was detected ten times or more. The chain links TRBV20-1 to TRBJ2-5; 8 bases map to TRBD1. V trimming: 4 bases; J trimming: 5 bases; junction bases outside the gene matches: 3. The CDR3 extends over 12 amino acids. Germline CDR1 DFQATT, CDR2 SNEGSKA (reference sequence). The CDR3 region is CSATGGRETQYF. The CDR3, as DNA: TGCAGTGCTACAGGGGGCCGGGAGACCCAGTACTTC.

This chain uses TRBV28 with TRBJ2-2; D gene ambiguous. The CDR3 has 13 amino acids. With 8 bases removed from V and 2 bases from J, the gap between germline ends came to 9 bases. Germline V CDR1 and CDR2: MDHEN, SYDVKM. CDR3 residues: CASPNFNTGELFF. The CDR3 nucleotides read TGTGCCAGCCCCAATTTTAACACCGGGGAGCTGTTTTTT.

This clonotype was seen ten or more times. This sequence joins TRBV19 and TRBJ1-2; 8 bases line up with TRBD1. Trimming cost V 6 bases and J 4 bases; bases outside gene matches: 7. Germline V lookup: CDR1 LNHDA, CDR2 SQIVND (reference sequence). This CDR3 has 14 residues. This CDR3 reads CASSAGQGVYGYTF. CDR3 DNA: TGTGCCAGTAGCGCAGGACAGGGTGTCTATGGCTACACCTTC.